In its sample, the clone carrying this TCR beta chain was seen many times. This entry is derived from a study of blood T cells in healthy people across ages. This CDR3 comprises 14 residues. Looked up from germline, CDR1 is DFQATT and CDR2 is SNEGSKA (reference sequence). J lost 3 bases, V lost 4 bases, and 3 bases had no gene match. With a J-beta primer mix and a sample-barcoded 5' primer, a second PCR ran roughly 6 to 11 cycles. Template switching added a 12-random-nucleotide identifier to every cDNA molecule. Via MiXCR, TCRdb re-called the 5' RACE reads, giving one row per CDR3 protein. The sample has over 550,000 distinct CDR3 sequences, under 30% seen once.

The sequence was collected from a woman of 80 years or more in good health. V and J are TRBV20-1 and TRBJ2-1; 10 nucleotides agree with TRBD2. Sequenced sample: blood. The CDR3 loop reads CSATLAGDYNEQFF. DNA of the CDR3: TGCAGTGCTACCCTAGCGGGGGACTACAATGAGCAGTTCTTC.